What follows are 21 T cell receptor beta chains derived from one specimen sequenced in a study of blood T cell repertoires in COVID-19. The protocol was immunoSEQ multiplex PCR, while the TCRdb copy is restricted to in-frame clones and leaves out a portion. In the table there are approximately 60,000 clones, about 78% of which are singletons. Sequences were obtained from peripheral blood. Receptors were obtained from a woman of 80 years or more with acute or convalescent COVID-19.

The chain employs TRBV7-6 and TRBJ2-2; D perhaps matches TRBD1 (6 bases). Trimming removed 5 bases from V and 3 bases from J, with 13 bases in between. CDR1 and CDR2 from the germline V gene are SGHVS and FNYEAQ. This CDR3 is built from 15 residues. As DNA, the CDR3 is TGTGCCAGCAGCCCCCGGACAGCCGACACCGGGGAGCTGTTTTTT. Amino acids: CASSPRTADTGELFF. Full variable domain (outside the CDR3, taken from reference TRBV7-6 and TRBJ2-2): GAGVSQSPRYKVTKRGQDVALRCDPISGHVSLYWYRQALGQGPEFLTYFNYEAQQDKSGLPNDRFSAERPEGSISTLTIQRTEQRDSAMYRCASSPRTADTGELFFGEGSRLTVL.

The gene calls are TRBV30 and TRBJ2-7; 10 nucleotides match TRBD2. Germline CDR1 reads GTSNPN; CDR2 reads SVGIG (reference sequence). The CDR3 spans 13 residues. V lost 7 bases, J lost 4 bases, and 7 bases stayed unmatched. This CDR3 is CASRGLAKYEQYF. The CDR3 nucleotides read TGTGCCTCTCGGGGACTAGCGAAATACGAGCAGTACTTC.

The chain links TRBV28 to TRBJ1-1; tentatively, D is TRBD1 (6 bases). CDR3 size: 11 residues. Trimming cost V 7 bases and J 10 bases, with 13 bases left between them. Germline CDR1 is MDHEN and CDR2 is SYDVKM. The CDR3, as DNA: TGTGCCAGCATTGGCCGAGGGGGAGCTTTCTTT. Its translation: CASIGRGGAFF.

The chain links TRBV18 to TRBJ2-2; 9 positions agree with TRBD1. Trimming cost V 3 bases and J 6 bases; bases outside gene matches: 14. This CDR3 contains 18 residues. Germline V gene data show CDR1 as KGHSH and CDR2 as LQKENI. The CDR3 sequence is CASSPSQGAGRSSGELFF. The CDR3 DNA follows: TGTGCCAGCTCACCTTCACAGGGGGCGGGTCGTTCGTCCGGGGAGCTGTTTTTT.

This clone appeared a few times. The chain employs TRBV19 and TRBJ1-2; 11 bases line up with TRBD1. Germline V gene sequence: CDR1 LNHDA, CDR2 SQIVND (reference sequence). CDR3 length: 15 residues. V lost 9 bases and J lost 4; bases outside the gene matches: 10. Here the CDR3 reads CASSKIGQGAYGYTF. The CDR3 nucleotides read TGTGCCAGCTCTAAAATCGGACAGGGGGCCTATGGCTACACCTTC.

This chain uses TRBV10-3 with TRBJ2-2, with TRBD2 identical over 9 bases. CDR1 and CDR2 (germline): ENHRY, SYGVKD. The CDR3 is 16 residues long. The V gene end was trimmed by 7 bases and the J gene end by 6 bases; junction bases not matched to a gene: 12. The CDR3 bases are TGTGCCATCAACTTGCTTAGCGGGAGACGTCCCGGGGAGCTGTTTTTT. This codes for CAINLLSGRRPGELFF.

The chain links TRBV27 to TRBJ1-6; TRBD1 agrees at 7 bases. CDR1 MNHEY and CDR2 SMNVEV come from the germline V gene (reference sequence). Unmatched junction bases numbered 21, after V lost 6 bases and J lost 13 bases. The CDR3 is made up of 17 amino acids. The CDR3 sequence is CASSVKNQQGTLFPLHF. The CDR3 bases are TGTGCCAGCAGCGTCAAAAACCAACAGGGGACCTTGTTTCCCCTCCACTTT.

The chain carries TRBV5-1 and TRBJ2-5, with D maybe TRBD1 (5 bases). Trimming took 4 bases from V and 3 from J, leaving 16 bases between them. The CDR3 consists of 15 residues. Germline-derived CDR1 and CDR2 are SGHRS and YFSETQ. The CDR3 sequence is CASSQPETGKETQYF. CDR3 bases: TGCGCCAGCAGCCAACCCGAAACAGGAAAAGAGACCCAGTACTTC.

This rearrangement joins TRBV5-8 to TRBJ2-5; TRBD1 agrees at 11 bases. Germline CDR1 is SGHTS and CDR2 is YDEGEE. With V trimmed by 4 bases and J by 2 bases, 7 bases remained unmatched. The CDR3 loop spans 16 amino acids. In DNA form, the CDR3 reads TGTGCCAGCAGCCACGGACAGGGGGCGTATCAAGAGACCCAGTACTTC. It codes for CASSHGQGAYQETQYF.

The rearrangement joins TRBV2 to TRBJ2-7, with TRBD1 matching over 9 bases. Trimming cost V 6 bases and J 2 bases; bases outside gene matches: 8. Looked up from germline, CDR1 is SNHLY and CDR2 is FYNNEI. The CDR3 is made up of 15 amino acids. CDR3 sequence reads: CASRESGTGPYEQYF. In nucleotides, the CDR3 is TGTGCCAGCAGGGAATCCGGGACAGGGCCCTACGAGCAGTACTTC.

The chain's CDR3 is CASSKRELNTDTQYF. CDR3 bases: TGTGCCAGCTCGAAGCGGGAGTTGAACACAGATACGCAGTATTTT. The chain uses TRBV7-2 and TRBJ2-3; 8 bases are shared with TRBD2. Germline lookup yields CDR1 SGHTA and CDR2 FQGNSA. V gave up 8 bases and J gave up 2 bases; unmatched junction bases: 9. CDR3 length: 15 residues.

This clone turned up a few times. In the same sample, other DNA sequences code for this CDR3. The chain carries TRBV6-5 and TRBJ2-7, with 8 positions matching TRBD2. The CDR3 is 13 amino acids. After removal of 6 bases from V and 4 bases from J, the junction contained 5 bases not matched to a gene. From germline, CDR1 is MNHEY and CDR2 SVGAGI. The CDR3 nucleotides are TGTGCCAGCAGAAAACGGGAGGGGTACGAGCAGTACTTC. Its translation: CASRKREGYEQYF.

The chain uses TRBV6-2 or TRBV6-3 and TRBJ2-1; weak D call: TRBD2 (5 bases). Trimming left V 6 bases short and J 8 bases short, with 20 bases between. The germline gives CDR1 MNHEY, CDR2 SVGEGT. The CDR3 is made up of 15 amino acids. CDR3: CASSGLQSSFDEQFF. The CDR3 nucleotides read TGTGCCAGCAGCGGACTTCAGTCAAGTTTCGATGAGCAGTTCTTC.

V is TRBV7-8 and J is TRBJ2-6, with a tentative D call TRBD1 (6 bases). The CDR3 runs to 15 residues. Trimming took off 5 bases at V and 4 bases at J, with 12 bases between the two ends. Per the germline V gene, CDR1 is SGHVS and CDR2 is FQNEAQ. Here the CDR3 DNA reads TGTGCCAGCAGCAAAGGGGGAGCCGGGGCCAACGTCCTGACTTTC. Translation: CASSKGGAGANVLTF.

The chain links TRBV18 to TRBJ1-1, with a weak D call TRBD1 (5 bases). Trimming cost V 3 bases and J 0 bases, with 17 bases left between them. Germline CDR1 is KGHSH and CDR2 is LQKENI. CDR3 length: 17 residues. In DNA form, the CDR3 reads TGTGCCAGCTCACCGACTAGGGGAGGGGCGATGAACACTGAAGCTTTCTTT. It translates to CASSPTRGGAMNTEAFF.

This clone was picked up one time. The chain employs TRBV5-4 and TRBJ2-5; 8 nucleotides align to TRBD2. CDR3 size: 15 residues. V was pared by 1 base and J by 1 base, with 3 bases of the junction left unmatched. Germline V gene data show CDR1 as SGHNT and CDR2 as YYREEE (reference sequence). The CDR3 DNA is TGTGCCAGCAGCTTGACTAGCGGCCTCCAAGAGACCCAGTACTTC. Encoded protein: CASSLTSGLQETQYF.

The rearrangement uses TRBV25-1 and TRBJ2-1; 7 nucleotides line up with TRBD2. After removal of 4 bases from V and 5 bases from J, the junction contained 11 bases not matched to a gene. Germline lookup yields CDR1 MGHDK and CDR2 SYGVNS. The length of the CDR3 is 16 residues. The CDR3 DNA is TGTGCCAGCAGTGCCACCCAAGCGGGGTCACACAATGAGCAGTTCTTC. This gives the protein CASSATQAGSHNEQFF.

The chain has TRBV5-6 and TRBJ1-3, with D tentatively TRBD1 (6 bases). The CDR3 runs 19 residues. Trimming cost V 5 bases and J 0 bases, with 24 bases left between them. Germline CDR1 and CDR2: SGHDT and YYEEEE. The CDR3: CASRGMVPGHPNSGNTIYF. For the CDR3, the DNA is TGTGCCAGCAGGGGGATGGTACCGGGACACCCGAACTCTGGAAACACCATATATTTT.

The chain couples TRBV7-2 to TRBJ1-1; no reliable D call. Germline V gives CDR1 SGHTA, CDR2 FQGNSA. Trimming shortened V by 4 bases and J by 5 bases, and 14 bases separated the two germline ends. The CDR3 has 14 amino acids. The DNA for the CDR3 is TGTGCCAGCAGCTCACAAGGTGGAGGTACTGAAGCTTTCTTT. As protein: CASSSQGGGTEAFF. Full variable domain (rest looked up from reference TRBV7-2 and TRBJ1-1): GAGVSQSPSNKVTEKGKDVELRCDPISGHTALYWYRQSLGQGLEFLIYFQGNSAPDKSGLPSDRFSAERTGGSVSTLTIQRTQQEDSAVYLCASSSQGGGTEAFFGQGTRLTVV.

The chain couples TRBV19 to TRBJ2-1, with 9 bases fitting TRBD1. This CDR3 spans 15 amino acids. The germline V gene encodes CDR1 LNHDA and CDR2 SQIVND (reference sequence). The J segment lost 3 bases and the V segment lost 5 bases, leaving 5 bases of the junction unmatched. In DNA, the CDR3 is TGTGCCAGTAGTTCCAGACAGGGGGTCTACAATGAGCAGTTCTTC. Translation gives CASSSRQGVYNEQFF.

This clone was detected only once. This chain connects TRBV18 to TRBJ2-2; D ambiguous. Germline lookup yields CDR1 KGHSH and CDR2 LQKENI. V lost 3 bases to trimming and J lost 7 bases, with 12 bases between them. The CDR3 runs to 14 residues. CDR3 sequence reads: CASSPPQVGGELFF. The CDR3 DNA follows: TGTGCCAGCTCACCCCCGCAGGTTGGCGGGGAGCTGTTTTTT.